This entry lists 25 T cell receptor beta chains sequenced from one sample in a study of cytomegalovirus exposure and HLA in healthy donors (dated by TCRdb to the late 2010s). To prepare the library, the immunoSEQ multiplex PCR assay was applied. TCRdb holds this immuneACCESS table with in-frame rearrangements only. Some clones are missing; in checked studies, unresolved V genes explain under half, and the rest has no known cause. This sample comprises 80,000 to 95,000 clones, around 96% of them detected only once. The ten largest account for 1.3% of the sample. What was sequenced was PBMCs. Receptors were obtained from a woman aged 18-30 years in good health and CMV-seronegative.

Here the CDR3 reads CASSLYQAGLSTEAFF. The CDR3 DNA is TGTGCCAGCAGTTTATATCAGGCAGGATTAAGCACTGAAGCTTTCTTT. The rearrangement links TRBV28 to TRBJ1-1; D gene uncertain. From germline, CDR1 is MDHEN and CDR2 SYDVKM. CDR3 length: 16 residues. Trimming stripped 1 base from V and 4 bases from J, with 16 bases between.

DNA for the CDR3: TGTGCCAGCAGCATTTCTCCTAGCGGGAGTTACGAGCAGTACTTC. This gives the protein CASSISPSGSYEQYF. The V call is TRBV13, the J call TRBJ2-7; TRBD2 matches 10 bases. Germline V gives CDR1 PRHDT, CDR2 FYEKMQ (reference sequence). The junction had 8 bases not matched to a gene; V was cut back by 5 bases and J by 4 bases. The CDR3 is 15 residues long.

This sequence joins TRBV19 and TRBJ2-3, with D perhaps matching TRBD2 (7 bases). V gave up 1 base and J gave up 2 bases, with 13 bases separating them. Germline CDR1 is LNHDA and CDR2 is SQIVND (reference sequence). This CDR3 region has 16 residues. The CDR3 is CASSIGLRGPTDTQYF. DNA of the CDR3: TGTGCCAGTAGTATAGGCTTGCGGGGGCCCACAGATACGCAGTATTTT.

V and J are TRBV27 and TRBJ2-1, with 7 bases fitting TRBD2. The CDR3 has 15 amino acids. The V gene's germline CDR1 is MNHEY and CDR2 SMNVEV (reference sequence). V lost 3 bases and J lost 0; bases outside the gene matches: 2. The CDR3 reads CASSFSGVSYNEQFF. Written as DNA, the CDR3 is TGTGCCAGCAGTTTCAGCGGGGTCTCCTACAATGAGCAGTTCTTC.

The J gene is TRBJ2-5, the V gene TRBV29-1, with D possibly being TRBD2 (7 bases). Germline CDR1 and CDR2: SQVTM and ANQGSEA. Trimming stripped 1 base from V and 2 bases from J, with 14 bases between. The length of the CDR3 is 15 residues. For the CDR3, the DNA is TGCAGCGTTGAAGTTGGGGGAGGGGGGCAAGAGACCCAGTACTTC. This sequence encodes CSVEVGGGGQETQYF.

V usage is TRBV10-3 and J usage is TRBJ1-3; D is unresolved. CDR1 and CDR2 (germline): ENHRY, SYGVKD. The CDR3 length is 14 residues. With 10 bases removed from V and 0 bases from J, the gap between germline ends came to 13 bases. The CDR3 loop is CATERRGSGNTIYF. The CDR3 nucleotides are TGTGCCACCGAACGCAGAGGCTCTGGAAACACCATATATTTT.

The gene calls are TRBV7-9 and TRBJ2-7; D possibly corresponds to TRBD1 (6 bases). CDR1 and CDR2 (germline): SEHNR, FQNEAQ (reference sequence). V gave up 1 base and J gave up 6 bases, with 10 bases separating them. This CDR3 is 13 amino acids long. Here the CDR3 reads CASSLDPGVEQYF. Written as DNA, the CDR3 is TGTGCCAGCAGCTTAGATCCAGGGGTCGAGCAGTACTTC. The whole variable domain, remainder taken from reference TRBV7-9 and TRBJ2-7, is DTGVSQNPRHKITKRGQNVTFRCDPISEHNRLYWYRQTLGQGPEFLTYFQNEAQLEKSRLLSDRFSAERPKGSFSTLEIQRTEQGDSAMYLCASSLDPGVEQYFGPGTRLTVT.

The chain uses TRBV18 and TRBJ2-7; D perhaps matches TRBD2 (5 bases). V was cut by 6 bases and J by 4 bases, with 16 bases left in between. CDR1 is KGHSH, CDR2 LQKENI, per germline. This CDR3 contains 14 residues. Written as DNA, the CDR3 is TGTGCCAGCTCTATTAGCGACAAACAATACGAGCAGTACTTC. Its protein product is CASSISDKQYEQYF.

CDR3 nucleotide sequence: TGTGCCACCAGGGAAAGCAATAGCAATCAGCCCCAGCATTTT. It codes for CATRESNSNQPQHF. The rearrangement links TRBV6-1 to TRBJ1-5, with D maybe TRBD1 (5 bases). CDR1 is MNHNS and CDR2 is SASEGT in the germline V gene. Trimming stripped 10 bases from V and 0 bases from J, with 13 bases between. The CDR3 runs 14 residues.

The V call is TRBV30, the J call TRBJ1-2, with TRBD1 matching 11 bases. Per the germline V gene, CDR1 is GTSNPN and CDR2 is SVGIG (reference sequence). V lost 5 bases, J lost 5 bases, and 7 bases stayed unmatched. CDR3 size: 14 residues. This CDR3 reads CAWRMGTGGYGYTF. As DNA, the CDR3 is TGTGCCTGGCGCATGGGGACAGGGGGATATGGCTACACCTTC.

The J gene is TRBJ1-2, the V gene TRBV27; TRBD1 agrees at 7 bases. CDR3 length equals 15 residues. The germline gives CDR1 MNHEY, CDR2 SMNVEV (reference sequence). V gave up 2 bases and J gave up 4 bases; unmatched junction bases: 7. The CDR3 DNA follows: TGTGCCAGCAGTTTAATTGGTACAGGGGCCTATGGCTACACCTTC. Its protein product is CASSLIGTGAYGYTF.

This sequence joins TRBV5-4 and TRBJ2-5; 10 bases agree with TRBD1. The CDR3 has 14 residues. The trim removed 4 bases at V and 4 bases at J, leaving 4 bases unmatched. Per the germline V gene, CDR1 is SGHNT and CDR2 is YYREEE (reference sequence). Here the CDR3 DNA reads TGTGCCAGCAGCCACCGGGACAGGGGAGAGACCCAGTACTTC. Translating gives CASSHRDRGETQYF.

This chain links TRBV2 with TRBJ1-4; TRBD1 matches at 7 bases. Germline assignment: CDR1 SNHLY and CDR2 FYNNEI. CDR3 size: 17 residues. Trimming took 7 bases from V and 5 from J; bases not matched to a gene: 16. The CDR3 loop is CASTETGLHSLNEKLFF. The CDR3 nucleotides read TGTGCCAGCACTGAGACAGGGTTGCATAGTTTGAATGAAAAACTGTTTTTT.

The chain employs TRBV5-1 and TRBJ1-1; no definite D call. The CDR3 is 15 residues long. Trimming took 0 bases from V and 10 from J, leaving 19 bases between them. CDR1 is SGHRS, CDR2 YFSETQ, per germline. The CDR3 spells CASSLAVGRLEGAFF. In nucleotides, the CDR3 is TGCGCCAGCAGCTTGGCCGTCGGCAGGTTAGAGGGAGCTTTCTTT. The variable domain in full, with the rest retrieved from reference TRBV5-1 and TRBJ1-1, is KAGVTQTPRYLIKTRGQQVTLSCSPISGHRSVSWYQQTPGQGLQFLFEYFSETQRNKGNFPGRFSGRQFSNSRSEMNVSTLELGDSALYLCASSLAVGRLEGAFFGQGTRLTVV.

The CDR3 loop reads CASSLELAGPQETQYF. For the CDR3, the DNA is TGTGCCAGCAGCTTGGAGCTAGCGGGACCCCAAGAGACCCAGTACTTC. The chain has TRBV7-6 and TRBJ2-5, with 9 bases fitting TRBD2. After removal of 3 bases from V and 1 base from J, the junction contained 6 bases not matched to a gene. Germline V gene data show CDR1 as SGHVS and CDR2 as FNYEAQ. The CDR3 runs 16 residues.

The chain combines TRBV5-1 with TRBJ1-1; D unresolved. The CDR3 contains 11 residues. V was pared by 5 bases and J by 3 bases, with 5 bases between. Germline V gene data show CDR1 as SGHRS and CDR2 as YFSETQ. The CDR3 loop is CASSLDTEAFF. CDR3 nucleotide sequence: TGCGCCAGCAGTTTAGACACTGAAGCTTTCTTT.

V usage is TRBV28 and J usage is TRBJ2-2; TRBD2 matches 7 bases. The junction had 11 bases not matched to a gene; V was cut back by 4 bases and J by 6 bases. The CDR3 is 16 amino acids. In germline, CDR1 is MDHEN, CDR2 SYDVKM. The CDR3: CASSSLGGRGAGELFF. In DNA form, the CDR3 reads TGTGCCAGCAGTTCCCTGGGGGGGAGAGGCGCCGGGGAGCTGTTTTTT.

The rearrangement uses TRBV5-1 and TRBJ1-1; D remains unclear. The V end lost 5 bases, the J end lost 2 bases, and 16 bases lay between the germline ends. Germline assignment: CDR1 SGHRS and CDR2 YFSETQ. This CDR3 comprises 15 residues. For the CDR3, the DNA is TGCGCCAGCAGTCTGAGTTACGGGGAAAACACTGAAGCTTTCTTT. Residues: CASSLSYGENTEAFF. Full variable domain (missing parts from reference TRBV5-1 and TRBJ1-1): KAGVTQTPRYLIKTRGQQVTLSCSPISGHRSVSWYQQTPGQGLQFLFEYFSETQRNKGNFPGRFSGRQFSNSRSEMNVSTLELGDSALYLCASSLSYGENTEAFFGQGTRLTVV.

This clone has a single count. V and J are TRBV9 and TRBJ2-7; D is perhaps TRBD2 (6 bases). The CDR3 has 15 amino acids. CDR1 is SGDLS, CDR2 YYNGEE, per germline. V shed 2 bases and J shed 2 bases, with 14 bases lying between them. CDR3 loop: CASSVSGGKAYEQYF. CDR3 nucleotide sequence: TGTGCCAGCAGCGTTTCGGGCGGGAAAGCCTACGAGCAGTACTTC.

CDR3 nucleotides: TGTGCCAGCAGTTTACTCGCGGCTAGCGGGACGGGCCCAAGCTCCTACAATGAGCAGTTCTTC. Protein product: CASSLLAASGTGPSSYNEQFF. The chain recombines TRBV27 with TRBJ2-1, with 9 positions matching TRBD2. The trim removed 2 bases at V and 0 bases at J, leaving 17 bases unmatched. CDR1 and CDR2 (germline): MNHEY, SMNVEV (reference sequence). The CDR3 loop spans 21 amino acids.

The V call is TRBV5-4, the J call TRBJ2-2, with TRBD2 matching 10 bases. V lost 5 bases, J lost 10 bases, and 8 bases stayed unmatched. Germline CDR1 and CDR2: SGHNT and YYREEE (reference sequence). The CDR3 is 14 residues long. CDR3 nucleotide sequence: TGTGCCAGCAGTTGGGGACTAGCGAGAGAGGAGCTGTTTTTT. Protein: CASSWGLAREELFF.

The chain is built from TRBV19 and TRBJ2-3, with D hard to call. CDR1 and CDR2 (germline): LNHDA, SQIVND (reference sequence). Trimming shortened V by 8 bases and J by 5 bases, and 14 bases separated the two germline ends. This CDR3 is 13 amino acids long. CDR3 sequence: CASYWALKDTQYF. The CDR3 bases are TGTGCCAGTTACTGGGCGCTTAAAGATACGCAGTATTTT.

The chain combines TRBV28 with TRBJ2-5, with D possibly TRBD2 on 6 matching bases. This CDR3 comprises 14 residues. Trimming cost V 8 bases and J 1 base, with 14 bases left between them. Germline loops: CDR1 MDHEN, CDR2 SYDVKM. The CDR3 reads CASRGGGTQETQYF. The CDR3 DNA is TGTGCCAGCCGTGGCGGCGGGACCCAAGAGACCCAGTACTTC.

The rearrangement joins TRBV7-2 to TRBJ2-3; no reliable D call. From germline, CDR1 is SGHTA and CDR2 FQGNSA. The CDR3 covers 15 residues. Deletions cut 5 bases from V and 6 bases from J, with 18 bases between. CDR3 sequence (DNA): TGTGCCAGCAGCCCTACTACCCCTCCCGGGGATACGCAGTATTTT. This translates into CASSPTTPPGDTQYF.

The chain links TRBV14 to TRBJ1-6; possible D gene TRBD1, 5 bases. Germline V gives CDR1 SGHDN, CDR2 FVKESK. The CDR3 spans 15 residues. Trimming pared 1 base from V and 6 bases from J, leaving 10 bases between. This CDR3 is CASSQARGGNSPLHF. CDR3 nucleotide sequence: TGTGCCAGCAGCCAAGCCCGGGGGGGTAATTCACCCCTCCACTTT.